Only a few counts were recorded for the clone carrying this T cell receptor beta chain. The sample comes from a study of cytomegalovirus exposure and HLA in healthy donors. Germline trimming cut 2 bases from V and 4 bases from J; bases unmatched to any gene: 3. Germline CDR1 and CDR2: SGHNT and YYREEE (reference sequence). The CDR3 contains 15 residues. Primers for the PCR totalled 60 Vbeta and 13 Jbeta. The assay was immunoSEQ multiplex PCR, and TCRdb's table has in-frame clones only and misses some. The sample has roughly 84,000 clones, 60% to 85% seen once; the top ten hold 4.5% to 7%. What was sequenced was PBMCs. The J gene is TRBJ2-1, the V gene TRBV5-4, with TRBD2 matching over 10 bases. This receptor was taken from a male donor in good health and CMV-seropositive. The CDR3 bases are TGTGCCAGCAGCTTAACTAGCGGGATTTACAATGAGCAGTTCTTC. It specifies CASSLTSGIYNEQFF. Using reference TRBV5-4 and TRBJ2-1 for the parts outside the CDR3, the full variable domain is ETGVTQSPTHLIKTRGQQVTLRCSSQSGHNTVSWYQQALGQGPQFIFQYYREEENGRGNFPPRFSGLQFPNYSSELNVNALELDDSALYLCASSLTSGIYNEQFFGPGTRLTVL.